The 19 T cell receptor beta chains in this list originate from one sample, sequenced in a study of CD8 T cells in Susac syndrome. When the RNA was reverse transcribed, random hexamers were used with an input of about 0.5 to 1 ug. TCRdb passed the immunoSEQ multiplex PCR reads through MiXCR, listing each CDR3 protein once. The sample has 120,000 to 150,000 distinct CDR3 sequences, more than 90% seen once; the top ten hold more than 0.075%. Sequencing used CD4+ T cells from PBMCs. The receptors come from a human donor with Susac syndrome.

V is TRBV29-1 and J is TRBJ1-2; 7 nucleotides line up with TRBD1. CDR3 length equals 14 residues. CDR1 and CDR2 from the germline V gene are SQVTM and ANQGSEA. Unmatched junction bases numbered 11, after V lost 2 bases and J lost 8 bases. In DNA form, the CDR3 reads TGCAGCGTTGAAAGAATGACAGGGATAGAAGGCTACACCTTC. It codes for CSVERMTGIEGYTF.

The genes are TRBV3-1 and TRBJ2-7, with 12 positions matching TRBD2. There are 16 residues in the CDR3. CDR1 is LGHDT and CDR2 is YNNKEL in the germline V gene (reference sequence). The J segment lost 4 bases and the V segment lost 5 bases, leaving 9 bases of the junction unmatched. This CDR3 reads CASSSGLAGRLYEQYF. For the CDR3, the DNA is TGTGCCAGCAGCTCCGGACTAGCGGGACGTCTATACGAGCAGTACTTC.

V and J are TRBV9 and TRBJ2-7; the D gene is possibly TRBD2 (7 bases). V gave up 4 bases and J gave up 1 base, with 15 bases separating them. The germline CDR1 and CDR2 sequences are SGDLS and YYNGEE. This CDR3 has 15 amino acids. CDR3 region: CASSPEGGLSYEQYF. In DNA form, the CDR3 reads TGTGCCAGCAGCCCAGAGGGGGGACTATCCTACGAGCAGTACTTC.

Written as DNA, the CDR3 is TGCAGTGCTAACCGGGACTCCGATGAGCAGTTCTTC. Translating gives CSANRDSDEQFF. This chain uses TRBV20-1 with TRBJ2-1, with D perhaps matching TRBD2 (6 bases). The ends were cut back, 4 bases at V and 8 bases at J, with 12 bases in the middle. The CDR3 consists of 12 residues. Germline loops: CDR1 DFQATT, CDR2 SNEGSKA (reference sequence).

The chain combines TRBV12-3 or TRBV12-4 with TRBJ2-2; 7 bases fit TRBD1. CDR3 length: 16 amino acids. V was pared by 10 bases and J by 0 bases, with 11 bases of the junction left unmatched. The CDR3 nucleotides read TGTGCCATAGGGATCAAAGGGACAGCGAACACCGGGGAGCTGTTTTTT. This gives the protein CAIGIKGTANTGELFF.

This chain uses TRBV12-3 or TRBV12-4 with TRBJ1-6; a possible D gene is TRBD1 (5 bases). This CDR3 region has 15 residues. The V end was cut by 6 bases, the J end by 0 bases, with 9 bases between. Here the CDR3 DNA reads TGTGCCAGCAGAAAGCAGGGCTCCTATAATTCACCCCTCCACTTT. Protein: CASRKQGSYNSPLHF.

The CDR3 reads CASSRLEGNTEAFF. CDR3 coding DNA: TGTGCCAGCAGCCGGTTAGAGGGGAACACTGAAGCTTTCTTT. The chain uses TRBV3-1 and TRBJ1-1; D unresolved. Germline V gene data show CDR1 as LGHDT and CDR2 as YNNKEL (reference sequence). The CDR3 is made up of 14 amino acids. Trimming cost V 4 bases and J 1 base, with 10 bases left between them.

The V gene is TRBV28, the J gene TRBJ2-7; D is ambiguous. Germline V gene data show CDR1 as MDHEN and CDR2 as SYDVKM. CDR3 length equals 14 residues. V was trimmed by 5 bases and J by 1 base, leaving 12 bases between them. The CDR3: CASSPVQVSYEQYF. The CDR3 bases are TGTGCCAGCAGTCCAGTCCAGGTTTCCTACGAGCAGTACTTC.

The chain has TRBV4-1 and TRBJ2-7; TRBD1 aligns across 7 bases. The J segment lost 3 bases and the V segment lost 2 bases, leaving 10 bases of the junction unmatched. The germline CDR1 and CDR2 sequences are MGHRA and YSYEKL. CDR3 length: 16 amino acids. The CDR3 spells CASSQPYRGLNYEQYF. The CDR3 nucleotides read TGCGCCAGCAGCCAACCCTACAGGGGCCTAAACTACGAGCAGTACTTC.

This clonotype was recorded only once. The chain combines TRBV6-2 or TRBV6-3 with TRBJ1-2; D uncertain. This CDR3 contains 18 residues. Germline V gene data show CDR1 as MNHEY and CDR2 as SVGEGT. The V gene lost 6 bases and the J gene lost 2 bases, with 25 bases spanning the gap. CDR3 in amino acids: CASSSRTALMQINYGYTF. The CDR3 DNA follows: TGTGCCAGCAGCTCTAGGACGGCTTTGATGCAAATCAACTATGGCTACACCTTC.

The CDR3 DNA follows: TGTGCCAGTAGTACCTTTGCGGGATTAAGCGAGCAGTACTTC. As protein: CASSTFAGLSEQYF. V is TRBV19 and J is TRBJ2-7, with a weak D call TRBD2 (6 bases). The V end lost 4 bases, the J end lost 6 bases, and 16 bases lay between the germline ends. This CDR3 comprises 14 residues. Germline V gene data show CDR1 as LNHDA and CDR2 as SQIVND (reference sequence).

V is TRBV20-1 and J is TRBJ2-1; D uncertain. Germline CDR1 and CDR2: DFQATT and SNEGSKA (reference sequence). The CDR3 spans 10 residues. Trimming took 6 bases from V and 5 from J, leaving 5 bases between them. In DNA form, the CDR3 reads TGCAGTGCGGGTCACAATGAGCAGTTCTTC. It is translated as CSAGHNEQFF.

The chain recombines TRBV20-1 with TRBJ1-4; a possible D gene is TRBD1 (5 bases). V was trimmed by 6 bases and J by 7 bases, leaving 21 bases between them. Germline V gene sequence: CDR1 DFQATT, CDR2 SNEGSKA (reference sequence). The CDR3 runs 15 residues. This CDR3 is CSAHSSGREFEKLFF. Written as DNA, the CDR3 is TGCAGTGCCCACAGTAGTGGCAGGGAGTTTGAAAAACTGTTTTTT.

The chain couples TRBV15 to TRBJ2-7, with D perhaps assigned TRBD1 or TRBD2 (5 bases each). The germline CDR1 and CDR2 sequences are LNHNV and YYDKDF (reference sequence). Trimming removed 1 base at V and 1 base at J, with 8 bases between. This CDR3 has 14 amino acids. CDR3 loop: CATSRGGTSYEQYF. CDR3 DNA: TGTGCCACCAGCAGAGGGGGGACGTCCTACGAGCAGTACTTC.

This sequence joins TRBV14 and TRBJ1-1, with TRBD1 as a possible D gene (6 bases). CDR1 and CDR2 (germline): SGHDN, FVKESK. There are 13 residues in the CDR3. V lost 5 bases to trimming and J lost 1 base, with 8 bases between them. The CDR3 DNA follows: TGTGCCAGCAGCTCGACAGGGAACACTGAAGCTTTCTTT. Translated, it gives CASSSTGNTEAFF. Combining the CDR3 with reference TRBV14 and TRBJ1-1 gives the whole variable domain EAGVTQFPSHSVIEKGQTVTLRCDPISGHDNLYWYRRVMGKEIKFLLHFVKESKQDESGMPNNRFLAERTGGTYSTLKVQPAELEDSGVYFCASSSTGNTEAFFGQGTRLTVV.

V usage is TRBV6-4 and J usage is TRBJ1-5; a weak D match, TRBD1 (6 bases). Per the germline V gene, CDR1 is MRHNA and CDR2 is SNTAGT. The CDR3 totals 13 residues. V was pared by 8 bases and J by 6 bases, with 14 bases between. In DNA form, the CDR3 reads TGTGCCAGCTCTCCCGAGGGGGGTCAGCCCCAGCATTTT. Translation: CASSPEGGQPQHF.

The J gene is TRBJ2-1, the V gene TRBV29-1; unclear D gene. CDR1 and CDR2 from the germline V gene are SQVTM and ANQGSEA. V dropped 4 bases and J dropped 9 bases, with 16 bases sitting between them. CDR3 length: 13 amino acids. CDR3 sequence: CSVAGVVRVEQFF. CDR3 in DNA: TGCAGCGTTGCGGGTGTCGTTCGGGTTGAGCAGTTCTTC.

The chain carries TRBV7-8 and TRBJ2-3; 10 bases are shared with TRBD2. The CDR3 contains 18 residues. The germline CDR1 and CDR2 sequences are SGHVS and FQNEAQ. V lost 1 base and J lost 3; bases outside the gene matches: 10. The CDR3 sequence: CASSLGTSGIPATDTQYF. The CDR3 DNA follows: TGTGCCAGCAGCTTAGGGACTAGCGGAATCCCAGCAACAGATACGCAGTATTTT.

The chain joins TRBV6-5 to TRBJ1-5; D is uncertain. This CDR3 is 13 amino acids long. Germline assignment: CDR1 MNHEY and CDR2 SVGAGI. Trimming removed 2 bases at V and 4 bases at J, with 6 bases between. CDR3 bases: TGTGCCAGCAGTTACGATGAGAATCAGCCCCAGCATTTT. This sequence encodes CASSYDENQPQHF.